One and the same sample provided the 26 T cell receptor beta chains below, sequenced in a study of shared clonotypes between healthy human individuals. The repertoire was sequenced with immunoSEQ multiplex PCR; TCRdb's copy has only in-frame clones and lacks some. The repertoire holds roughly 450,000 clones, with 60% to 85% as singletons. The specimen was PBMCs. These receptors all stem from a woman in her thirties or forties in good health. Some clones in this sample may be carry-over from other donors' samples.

CDR3 residues: CASRPPGQGYEQYF. In nucleotides, the CDR3 is TGCGCCAGCAGACCGCCGGGACAGGGGTACGAGCAGTACTTC. The rearrangement joins TRBV10-2 to TRBJ2-7, with 10 bases identical to TRBD1. CDR1 is WSHSY and CDR2 is SAAADI in the germline V gene. The CDR3 is made up of 14 amino acids. V trimming: 6 bases; J trimming: 4 bases; junction bases outside the gene matches: 6.

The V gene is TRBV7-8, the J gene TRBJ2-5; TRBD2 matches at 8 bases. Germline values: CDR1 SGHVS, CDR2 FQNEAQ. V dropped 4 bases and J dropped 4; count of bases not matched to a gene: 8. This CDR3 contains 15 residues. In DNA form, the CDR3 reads TGTGCCAGCAGCTCCCAGGGACTAGATGGAGAGACCCAGTACTTC. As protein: CASSSQGLDGETQYF. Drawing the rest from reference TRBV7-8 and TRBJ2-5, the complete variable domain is GAGVSQSPRYKVAKRGQDVALRCDPISGHVSLFWYQQALGQGPEFLTYFQNEAQLDKSGLPSDRFFAERPEGSVSTLKIQRTQQEDSAVYLCASSSQGLDGETQYFGPGTRLLVL.

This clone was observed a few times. CDR3 nucleotide sequence: TGTGCCACCAGGTCGGCCGAGACCCAGTACTTC. Encoded protein: CATRSAETQYF. This chain uses TRBV2 with TRBJ2-5; the D is unclear. Between the trimmed V and J ends, which lost 10 bases and 5 bases, there was a span of 11 bases. Germline CDR1 is SNHLY and CDR2 is FYNNEI. This CDR3 is 11 amino acids long.

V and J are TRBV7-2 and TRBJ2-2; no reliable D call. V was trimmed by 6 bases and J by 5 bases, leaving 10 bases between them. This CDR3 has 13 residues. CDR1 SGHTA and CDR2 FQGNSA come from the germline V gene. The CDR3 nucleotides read TGTGCCAGCAGTTTACTTAGGACCGGGGAGCTGTTTTTT. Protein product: CASSLLRTGELFF. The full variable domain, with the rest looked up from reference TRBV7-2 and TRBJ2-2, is GAGVSQSPSNKVTEKGKDVELRCDPISGHTALYWYRQSLGQGLEFLIYFQGNSAPDKSGLPSDRFSAERTGGSVSTLTIQRTQQEDSAVYLCASSLLRTGELFFGEGSRLTVL.

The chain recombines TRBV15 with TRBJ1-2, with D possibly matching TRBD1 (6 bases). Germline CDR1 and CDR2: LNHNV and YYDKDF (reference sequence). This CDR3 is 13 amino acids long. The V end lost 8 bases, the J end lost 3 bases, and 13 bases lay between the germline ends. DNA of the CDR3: TGTGCCACCCGCCCGGACAGATACTATGGCTACACCTTC. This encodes CATRPDRYYGYTF.

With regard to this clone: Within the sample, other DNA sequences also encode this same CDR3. The chain's CDR3 is CASSLEADQPQHF. The CDR3 DNA sequence: TGTGCCAGCAGCTTGGAAGCCGATCAGCCCCAGCATTTT. The rearrangement uses TRBV5-4 and TRBJ1-5; no definite D call. CDR1 and CDR2 from the germline V gene are SGHNT and YYREEE (reference sequence). Trimming left V 0 bases short and J 5 bases short, with 6 bases between. This CDR3 has 13 residues.

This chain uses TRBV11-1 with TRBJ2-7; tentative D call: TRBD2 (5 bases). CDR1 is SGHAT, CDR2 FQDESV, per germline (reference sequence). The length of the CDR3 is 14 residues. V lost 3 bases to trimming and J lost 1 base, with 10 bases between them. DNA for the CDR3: TGTGCCAGCAGCTTTAGGGAGCGGTCCTACGAGCAGTACTTC. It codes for CASSFRERSYEQYF.

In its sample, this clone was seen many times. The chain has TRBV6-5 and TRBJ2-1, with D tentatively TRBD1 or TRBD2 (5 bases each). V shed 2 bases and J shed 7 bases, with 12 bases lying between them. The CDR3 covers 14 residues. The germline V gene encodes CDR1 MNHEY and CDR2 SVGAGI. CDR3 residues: CASSYGGVGNEQFF. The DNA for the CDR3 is TGTGCCAGCAGTTACGGGGGAGTAGGAAATGAGCAGTTCTTC.

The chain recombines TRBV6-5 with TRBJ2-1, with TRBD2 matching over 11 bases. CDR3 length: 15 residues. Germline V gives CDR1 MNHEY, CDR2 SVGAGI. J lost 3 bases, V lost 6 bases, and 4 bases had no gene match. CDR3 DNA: TGTGCCAGCAGCCCGGGACTAGCGGTCTACAATGAGCAGTTCTTC. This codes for CASSPGLAVYNEQFF.

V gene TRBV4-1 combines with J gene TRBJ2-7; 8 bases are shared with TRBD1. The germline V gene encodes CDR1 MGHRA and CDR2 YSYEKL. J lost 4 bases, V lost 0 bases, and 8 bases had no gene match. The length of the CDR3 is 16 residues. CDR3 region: CASSQEGPGGAYEQYF. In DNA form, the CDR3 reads TGCGCCAGCAGCCAAGAGGGGCCAGGGGGCGCGTACGAGCAGTACTTC.

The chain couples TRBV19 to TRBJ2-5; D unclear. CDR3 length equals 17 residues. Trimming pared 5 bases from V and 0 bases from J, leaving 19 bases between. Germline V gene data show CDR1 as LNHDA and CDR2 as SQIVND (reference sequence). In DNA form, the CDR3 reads TGTGCCAGTAGTGTGGCAGGTCCAACATCAAACCAAGAGACCCAGTACTTC. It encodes CASSVAGPTSNQETQYF.

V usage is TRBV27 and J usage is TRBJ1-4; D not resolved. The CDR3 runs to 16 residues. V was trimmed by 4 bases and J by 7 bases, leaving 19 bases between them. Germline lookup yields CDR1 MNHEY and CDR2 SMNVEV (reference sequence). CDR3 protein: CASSSRQLTLGEKLFF. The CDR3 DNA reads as TGTGCCAGCAGTTCCCGCCAATTGACGCTTGGTGAAAAACTGTTTTTT.

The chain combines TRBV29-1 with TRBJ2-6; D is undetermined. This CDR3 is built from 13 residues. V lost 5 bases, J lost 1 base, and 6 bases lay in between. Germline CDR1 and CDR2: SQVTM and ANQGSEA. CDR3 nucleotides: TGCAGCGTTACCGAGTCTGGGGCCAACGTCCTGACTTTC. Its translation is CSVTESGANVLTF.

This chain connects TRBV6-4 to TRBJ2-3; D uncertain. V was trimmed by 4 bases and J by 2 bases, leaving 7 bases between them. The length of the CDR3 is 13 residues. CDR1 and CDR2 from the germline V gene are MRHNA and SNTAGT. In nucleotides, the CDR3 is TGTGCCAGCAGTGCGCAGTACACAGATACGCAGTATTTT. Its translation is CASSAQYTDTQYF.

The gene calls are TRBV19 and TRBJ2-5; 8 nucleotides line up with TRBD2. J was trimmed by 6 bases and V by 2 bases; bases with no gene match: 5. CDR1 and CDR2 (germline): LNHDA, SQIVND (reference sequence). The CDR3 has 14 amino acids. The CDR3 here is CASSISGSSKTQYF. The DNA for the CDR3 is TGTGCCAGTAGTATAAGCGGGAGCAGTAAGACCCAGTACTTC.

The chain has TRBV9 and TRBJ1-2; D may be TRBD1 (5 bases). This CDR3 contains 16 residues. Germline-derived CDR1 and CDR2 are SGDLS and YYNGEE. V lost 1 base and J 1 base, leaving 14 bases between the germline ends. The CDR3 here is CASSVPAGGVNYGYTF. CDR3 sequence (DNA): TGTGCCAGCAGCGTACCCGCTGGGGGGGTTAACTATGGCTACACCTTC. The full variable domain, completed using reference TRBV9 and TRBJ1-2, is DSGVTQTPKHLITATGQRVTLRCSPRSGDLSVYWYQQSLDQGLQFLIQYYNGEERAKGNILERFSAQQFPDLHSELNLSSLELGDSALYFCASSVPAGGVNYGYTFGSGTRLTVV.

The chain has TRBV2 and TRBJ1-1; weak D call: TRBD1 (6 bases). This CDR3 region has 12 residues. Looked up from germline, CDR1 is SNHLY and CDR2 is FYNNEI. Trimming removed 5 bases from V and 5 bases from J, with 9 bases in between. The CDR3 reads CASSLGQTEAFF. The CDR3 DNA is TGTGCCAGCAGTCTCGGACAGACTGAAGCTTTCTTT.

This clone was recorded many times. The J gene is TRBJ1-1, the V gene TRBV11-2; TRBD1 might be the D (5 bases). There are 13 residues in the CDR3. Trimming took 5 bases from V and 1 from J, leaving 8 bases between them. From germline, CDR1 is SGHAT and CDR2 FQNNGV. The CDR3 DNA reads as TGTGCCAGCAGCCCAGGACAGAACACTGAAGCTTTCTTT. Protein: CASSPGQNTEAFF.

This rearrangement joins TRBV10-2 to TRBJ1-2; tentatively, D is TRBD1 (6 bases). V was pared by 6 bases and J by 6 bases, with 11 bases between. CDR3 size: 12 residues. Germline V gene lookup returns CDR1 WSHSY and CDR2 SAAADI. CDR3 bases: TGCGCCAGCAGCGGGACATCACATGGCTACACCTTC. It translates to CASSGTSHGYTF.

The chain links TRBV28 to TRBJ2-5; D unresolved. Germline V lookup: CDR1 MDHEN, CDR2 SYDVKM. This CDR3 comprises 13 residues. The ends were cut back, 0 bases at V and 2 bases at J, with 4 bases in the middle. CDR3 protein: CASSLWRQETQYF. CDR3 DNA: TGTGCCAGCAGTTTATGGAGGCAAGAGACCCAGTACTTC. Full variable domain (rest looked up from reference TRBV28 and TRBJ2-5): DVKVTQSSRYLVKRTGEKVFLECVQDMDHENMFWYRQDPGLGLRLIYFSYDVKMKEKGDIPEGYSVSREKKERFSLILESASTNQTSMYLCASSLWRQETQYFGPGTRLLVL.

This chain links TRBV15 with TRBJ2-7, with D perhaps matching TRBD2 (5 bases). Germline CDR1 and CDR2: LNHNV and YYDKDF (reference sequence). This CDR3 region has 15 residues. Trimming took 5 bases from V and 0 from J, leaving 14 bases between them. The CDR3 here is CATSRLAKSSYEQYF. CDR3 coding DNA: TGTGCCACCAGCCGATTAGCGAAGAGCTCCTACGAGCAGTACTTC.

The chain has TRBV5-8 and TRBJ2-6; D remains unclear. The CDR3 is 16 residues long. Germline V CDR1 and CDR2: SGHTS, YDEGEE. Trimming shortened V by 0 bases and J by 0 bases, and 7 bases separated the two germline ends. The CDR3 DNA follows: TGTGCCAGCAGCTTGGCGGTGAGCTCTGGGGCCAACGTCCTGACTTTC. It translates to CASSLAVSSGANVLTF.

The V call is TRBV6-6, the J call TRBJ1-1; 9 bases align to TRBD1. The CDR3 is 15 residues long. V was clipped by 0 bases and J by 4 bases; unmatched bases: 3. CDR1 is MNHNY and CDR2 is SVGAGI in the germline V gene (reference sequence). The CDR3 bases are TGTGCCAGCAGTTACTCGCCGGACAGGGGCACTGAAGCTTTCTTT. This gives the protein CASSYSPDRGTEAFF.

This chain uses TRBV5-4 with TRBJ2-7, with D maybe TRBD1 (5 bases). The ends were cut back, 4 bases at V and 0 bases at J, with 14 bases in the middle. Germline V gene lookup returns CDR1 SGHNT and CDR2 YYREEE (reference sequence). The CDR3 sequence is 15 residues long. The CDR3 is CASSQAQGFSYEQYF. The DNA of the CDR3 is TGTGCCAGCAGCCAGGCCCAGGGTTTCTCCTACGAGCAGTACTTC.

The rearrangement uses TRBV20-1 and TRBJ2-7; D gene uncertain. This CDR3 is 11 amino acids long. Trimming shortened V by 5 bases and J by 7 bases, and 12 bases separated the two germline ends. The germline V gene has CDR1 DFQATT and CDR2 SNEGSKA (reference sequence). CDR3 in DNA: TGCAGTGCTCCGAGAGGCCGGGAGCAGTACTTC. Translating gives CSAPRGREQYF.

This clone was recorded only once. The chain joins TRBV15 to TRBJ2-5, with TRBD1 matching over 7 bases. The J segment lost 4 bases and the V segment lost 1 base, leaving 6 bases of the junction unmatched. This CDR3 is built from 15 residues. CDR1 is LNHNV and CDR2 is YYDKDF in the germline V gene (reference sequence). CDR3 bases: TGTGCCACCAGCAGAGTCGAGACAGGGATAGAGACCCAGTACTTC. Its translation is CATSRVETGIETQYF.